One sample yielded the 27 T cell receptor beta chains listed below, sequenced in a study of cytomegalovirus exposure and HLA in healthy donors. Vbeta (60) and Jbeta (13) primers were used in the PCR. Clones were sequenced by immunoSEQ multiplex PCR, and TCRdb holds only the in-frame ones, with some missing. Counted here are about 200,000 clones, about 81% occurring once; the ten biggest clones make up less than 3.5%. Sequenced material: PBMCs. Source of these receptors: a woman in her thirties or forties in good health and CMV-seronegative.

This clone was observed once. The chain is built from TRBV10-1 and TRBJ2-7, with D possibly matching TRBD1 (8 bases). Germline-derived CDR1 and CDR2 are WNHNN and SYGVQD (reference sequence). The CDR3 runs 18 residues. Trimming stripped 8 bases from V and 5 bases from J, with 31 bases between. The CDR3 DNA reads as TGCGCCAGCGGATATCCCCTGGCTAGCGGCTACAGGGGGAACGAGCAGTACTTC. Translation gives CASGYPLASGYRGNEQYF.

The CDR3: CASSPDAGPGNYGYTF. CDR3 DNA: TGTGCCAGCAGCCCGGACGCGGGACCCGGTAACTATGGCTACACCTTC. The chain recombines TRBV9 with TRBJ1-2, with a possible D match to TRBD1 (5 bases). The CDR3 is 16 residues long. V shed 4 bases and J shed 1 base, with 17 bases lying between them. Germline CDR1 is SGDLS and CDR2 is YYNGEE.

The rearrangement links TRBV5-1 to TRBJ2-2; 10 nucleotides align to TRBD2. This CDR3 is built from 16 residues. Trimming removed 4 bases from V and 5 bases from J; junction bases left unmatched: 8. The germline V gene has CDR1 SGHRS and CDR2 YFSETQ. In DNA, the CDR3 is TGCGCCAGCAGCAGTAGCGGGAGGATAACTACCGGGGAGCTGTTTTTT. This codes for CASSSSGRITTGELFF.

V and J are TRBV2 and TRBJ2-5; D not certain. The CDR3 runs 13 residues. Trimming cost V 4 bases and J 4 bases, with 10 bases left between them. CDR1 is SNHLY and CDR2 is FYNNEI in the germline V gene. For the CDR3, the DNA is TGTGCCAGCAGTGGGCGCCCGGGAGAGACCCAGTACTTC. Protein product: CASSGRPGETQYF.

The chain carries TRBV7-9 and TRBJ2-5, with D tentatively TRBD2 (5 bases). Looked up from germline, CDR1 is SEHNR and CDR2 is FQNEAQ (reference sequence). Trimming removed 4 bases from V and 2 bases from J, with 14 bases in between. This CDR3 comprises 15 residues. The CDR3 DNA sequence: TGTGCCAGCAGCTGGGGTGGGAGAGCACAAGAGACCCAGTACTTC. Its protein is CASSWGGRAQETQYF.

The J gene is TRBJ2-7, the V gene TRBV7-3, with 11 positions matching TRBD2. CDR3 length: 13 amino acids. V was clipped by 2 bases and J by 6 bases; unmatched bases: 0. Germline CDR1 and CDR2: SGHTA and FQGTGA. This chain's CDR3 is CASSLLAGGEQYF. For the CDR3, the DNA is TGTGCCAGCAGCTTACTAGCGGGAGGCGAGCAGTACTTC.

The chain employs TRBV28 and TRBJ2-5; D call uncertain. The CDR3 sequence is 14 residues long. Trimming shortened V by 3 bases and J by 1 base, and 9 bases separated the two germline ends. The germline V gene encodes CDR1 MDHEN and CDR2 SYDVKM. CDR3 bases: TGTGCCAGCAGTTTCTACAGTAGCCAAGAGACCCAGTACTTC. Translating gives CASSFYSSQETQYF.

Points on this clone: In the same sample, other DNA sequences code for this CDR3. The J gene is TRBJ2-5, the V gene TRBV5-1, with 9 bases aligning to TRBD2. The CDR3 runs to 14 residues. The V segment lost 4 bases and the J segment 1 base; nucleotides outside the gene matches: 2. Germline V gene data show CDR1 as SGHRS and CDR2 as YFSETQ. The CDR3: CASSLTSGQETQYF. The DNA for the CDR3 is TGCGCCAGCAGCCTGACTAGCGGCCAAGAGACCCAGTACTTC. Full variable domain (rest looked up from reference TRBV5-1 and TRBJ2-5): KAGVTQTPRYLIKTRGQQVTLSCSPISGHRSVSWYQQTPGQGLQFLFEYFSETQRNKGNFPGRFSGRQFSNSRSEMNVSTLELGDSALYLCASSLTSGQETQYFGPGTRLLVL.

The chain couples TRBV30 to TRBJ1-2; D might be TRBD1 (6 bases). The V gene's germline CDR1 is GTSNPN and CDR2 SVGIG (reference sequence). The CDR3 contains 17 residues. V was pared by 4 bases and J by 8 bases, with 29 bases between. This chain's CDR3 is CAWIQFSSSFRGRGYTF. For the CDR3, the DNA is TGTGCCTGGATCCAATTCTCTTCTTCCTTCAGGGGTCGCGGCTACACCTTC.

CDR3 in amino acids: CASSHTGTSGADTQYF. Written as DNA, the CDR3 is TGTGCCAGCAGCCATACCGGGACTAGCGGTGCAGATACGCAGTATTTT. This chain joins TRBV4-2 and TRBJ2-3; 11 bases are shared with TRBD2. This CDR3 contains 16 residues. V gave up 3 bases and J gave up 4 bases; unmatched junction bases: 6. The germline CDR1 and CDR2 sequences are LGHNA and YNFKEQ.

The table lists this clone with a count of one. The chain combines TRBV30 with TRBJ2-5, with 7 positions matching TRBD1. This CDR3 is built from 13 residues. The V segment lost 6 bases and the J segment 1 base; nucleotides outside the gene matches: 5. The germline gives CDR1 GTSNPN, CDR2 SVGIG (reference sequence). CDR3 amino acids: CACHRDSQETQYF. In DNA form, the CDR3 reads TGTGCCTGCCACCGGGACAGCCAAGAGACCCAGTACTTC.

This chain links TRBV18 with TRBJ1-3, with unresolved D. The germline V gene has CDR1 KGHSH and CDR2 LQKENI. This CDR3 is built from 12 residues. Trimming stripped 6 bases from V and 4 bases from J, with 7 bases between. The CDR3 here is CASSRLGNTIYF. CDR3 sequence (DNA): TGTGCCAGCTCGCGACTAGGAAACACCATATATTTT.

The rearrangement links TRBV5-1 to TRBJ2-7, with 7 bases fitting TRBD1. V was clipped by 4 bases and J by 6 bases; unmatched bases: 4. CDR1 and CDR2 from the germline V gene are SGHRS and YFSETQ. This CDR3 region has 12 residues. The CDR3 sequence is CASSVTGIEQYF. As DNA, the CDR3 is TGCGCCAGCAGCGTGACAGGGATCGAGCAGTACTTC.

Notes on this clone: Other DNA sequences in the sample encode the same CDR3. V gene TRBV20-1 combines with J gene TRBJ2-7; D is unclear. The CDR3 has 11 residues. Deletions cut 6 bases from V and 4 bases from J, with 10 bases between. Germline assignment: CDR1 DFQATT and CDR2 SNEGSKA (reference sequence). CDR3 nucleotide sequence: TGCAGTGCCAGAACCCTATACGAGCAGTACTTC. It specifies CSARTLYEQYF.

This clone showed up just a few times. The V and J genes are TRBV7-3 and TRBJ2-1; 12 bases map to TRBD2. In germline, CDR1 is SGHTA, CDR2 FQGTGA. The V segment lost 5 bases and the J segment 6 bases; nucleotides outside the gene matches: 8. The length of the CDR3 is 16 residues. The CDR3 spells CASSPDRTSGTNEQFF. The CDR3 bases are TGTGCCAGCAGCCCTGACCGGACTAGCGGGACCAATGAGCAGTTCTTC.

The rearrangement joins TRBV19 to TRBJ1-1; unclear D gene. The CDR3 consists of 13 residues. Trimming stripped 3 bases from V and 6 bases from J, with 11 bases between. From germline, CDR1 is LNHDA and CDR2 SQIVND (reference sequence). Here the CDR3 DNA reads TGTGCCAGTAGTATGGTCAGCCGGGCTGAAGCTTTCTTT. Its protein is CASSMVSRAEAFF.

A single count supports this clone. This chain uses TRBV7-6 with TRBJ1-6; no firm D call. The V gene lost 3 bases and the J gene lost 10 bases, with 13 bases spanning the gap. Per the germline V gene, CDR1 is SGHVS and CDR2 is FNYEAQ. The CDR3 extends over 14 amino acids. CDR3 DNA: TGTGCCAGCAGCTTCGAGGGATTCGAATCACCCCTCCACTTT. This codes for CASSFEGFESPLHF.

The chain couples TRBV18 to TRBJ2-7, with 11 bases that match TRBD1. CDR1 is KGHSH, CDR2 LQKENI, per germline. V trimming: 3 bases; J trimming: 5 bases; junction bases outside the gene matches: 3. The CDR3 covers 14 residues. This CDR3 reads CASSPGQGVNEQYF. CDR3 nucleotide sequence: TGTGCCAGCTCACCGGGACAGGGGGTCAACGAGCAGTACTTC.

This clone was counted a few times. This chain uses TRBV6-5 with TRBJ1-1, with a tentative D call TRBD1 (5 bases). The V end lost 0 bases, the J end lost 6 bases, and 14 bases lay between the germline ends. Germline assignment: CDR1 MNHEY and CDR2 SVGAGI. CDR3 size: 15 residues. The CDR3 region is CASSYSGHRGAEAFF. The CDR3, as DNA: TGTGCCAGCAGTTACTCAGGACACCGGGGGGCTGAAGCTTTCTTT.

The chain carries TRBV7-3 and TRBJ2-2; TRBD2 matches at 9 bases. CDR3 size: 14 residues. Germline-derived CDR1 and CDR2 are SGHTA and FQGTGA. V gave up 3 bases and J gave up 8 bases; unmatched junction bases: 4. CDR3 region: CASSFGSGRGELFF. As DNA, the CDR3 is TGTGCCAGCAGCTTTGGTAGCGGGAGAGGGGAGCTGTTTTTT.

This clone was seen only once. The rearrangement links TRBV15 to TRBJ1-2; no reliable D call. Germline-derived CDR1 and CDR2 are LNHNV and YYDKDF (reference sequence). CDR3 length: 16 amino acids. Trimming took 1 base from V and 2 from J, leaving 14 bases between them. The CDR3 region has the DNA TGTGCCACCAGCAGAGCGTTAGGAGCACTAAACTATGGCTACACCTTC. This translates into CATSRALGALNYGYTF.

The chain combines TRBV9 with TRBJ1-2; D is unclear. Trimming took 1 base from V and 1 from J, leaving 11 bases between them. The CDR3 runs to 15 residues. The germline V gene has CDR1 SGDLS and CDR2 YYNGEE. The CDR3 region has the DNA TGTGCCAGCAGCGTATGGGCAGATTTTAACTATGGCTACACCTTC. Amino acids: CASSVWADFNYGYTF.

There are a few counts of this clone. This sequence joins TRBV7-2 and TRBJ2-2; 15 bases are a match to TRBD2. CDR3 size: 16 residues. V lost 5 bases and J lost 5; bases outside the gene matches: 3. Germline-derived CDR1 and CDR2 are SGHTA and FQGNSA. This CDR3 is CASSGTSGRSTGELFF. The CDR3 bases are TGTGCCAGCAGCGGGACTAGCGGGAGGTCTACCGGGGAGCTGTTTTTT.

Turning to this clone: The identical CDR3 is also encoded by other nucleotide sequences in the sample. This chain links TRBV7-9 with TRBJ1-1, with D maybe TRBD1 (5 bases). Per germline, CDR1 SEHNR and CDR2 FQNEAQ (reference sequence). The CDR3 contains 12 residues. Trimming took off 4 bases at V and 5 bases at J, with 8 bases between the two ends. The CDR3 is CASSSGGTEAFF. CDR3 DNA sequence: TGTGCCAGCAGCTCTGGGGGGACTGAAGCTTTCTTT.

This clone appeared a single time. The rearrangement links TRBV27 to TRBJ2-7; 9 bases align to TRBD2. In germline, CDR1 is MNHEY, CDR2 SMNVEV (reference sequence). Trimming removed 10 bases from V and 3 bases from J; junction bases left unmatched: 10. CDR3 length: 14 amino acids. CDR3 bases: TGTGCCACAGAAATAGCGGGAGTTATCTACGAGCAGTACTTC. Translating gives CATEIAGVIYEQYF.

The chain links TRBV7-9 to TRBJ1-1; D not resolved. Trimming took off 1 base at V and 5 bases at J, with 14 bases between the two ends. The CDR3 extends over 15 amino acids. The germline V gene has CDR1 SEHNR and CDR2 FQNEAQ (reference sequence). CDR3 DNA sequence: TGTGCCAGCAGCTTAGAGGCGCCCCGGGTAACTGAAGCTTTCTTT. Its translation is CASSLEAPRVTEAFF.

This clone occurred a few times. The V and J genes are TRBV27 and TRBJ2-1, with D possibly being TRBD1 (6 bases). The CDR3 runs 14 residues. Germline V gene data show CDR1 as MNHEY and CDR2 as SMNVEV (reference sequence). Trimming removed 6 bases at V and 5 bases at J, with 14 bases between. Here the CDR3 reads CASRAGTPNNEQFF. CDR3 in DNA: TGTGCCAGCAGAGCCGGGACACCCAACAATGAGCAGTTCTTC.